A selection of T cell receptor beta chains follows, all from one sample in a study of OX40 agonist ivuxolimab in advanced cancers. TCRdb's table, derived via immunoSEQ multiplex PCR, lists solely in-frame clones and lacks some. Of 70,000 to 85,000 clones listed, roughly 86% were seen once; the top ten hold over 0.75%. The material sequenced was CD4+ or CD8+ T cells sorted from blood, taken in a trial of the OX40 agonist ivuxolimab. These receptors originate from an adult with an advanced solid tumor such as melanoma, head and neck, liver or kidney cancer. CDR3s include the opening cysteine and the closing phenylalanine or tryptophan. Each record gives: D gene, J gene, clone size, V gene, CDR3 DNA, CDR3 protein. A D gene is named only where the DNA matches it firmly. Where a row states a size, it is once, few, many or the class of an expanded clone; other rows omit it.

>.|TRBJ2-7|once|TRBV6-5
TGTGCCAGCAGTTCGCGACAGTGGTTCTACGAGCAGTACTTC
CASSSRQWFYEQYF
>TRBD1|TRBJ1-6|.|TRBV6-5
TGTGCCAGCAGTTACTCTCCGGGACAGGGAGGTTCACCCCTCCACTTT
CASSYSPGQGGSPLHF
>.|TRBJ2-1|.|TRBV11-2
TGTGCCAGCAGCCCGCTCAGGGGAGTCTACAATGAGCAGTTCTTC
CASSPLRGVYNEQFF
>TRBD2|TRBJ2-1|.|TRBV4-2
TGTGCCAGCAGCCAAGAGGCAGGACTAGCGGGAGTCTCCTACAATGAGCAGTTCTTC
CASSQEAGLAGVSYNEQFF
>.|TRBJ2-7|.|TRBV19
TGTGCCAGTAGTATAGATGGCGCCTCTTTATTTGACGAGCAGTACTTC
CASSIDGASLFDEQYF
>TRBD1|TRBJ2-7|.|TRBV19
TGTGCCAGTAGTATGACAGGGGGCTTTGACGAGCAGTACTTC
CASSMTGGFDEQYF
>TRBD1|TRBJ1-1|.|TRBV19
TGTGCCAGTGGACAGGGGTGGAACACTGAAGCTTTCTTT
CASGQGWNTEAFF
>.|TRBJ1-5|.|TRBV2
TGTGCCAGCAGTGAACAGCAGGGCAATCAGCCCCAGCATTTT
CASSEQQGNQPQHF
>TRBD2|TRBJ2-7|.|TRBV7-9
TGTGCCAGCAATAGCGGGAGGGCCAACCACGAGCAGTACTTC
CASNSGRANHEQYF
>TRBD1|TRBJ1-1|.|TRBV7-2
TGTGCCAGCAGCATTACAGGGGGAGGCACTGAAGCTTTCTTT
CASSITGGGTEAFF
>.|TRBJ1-6|.|TRBV9
TGTGCCAGCAGCGTAGAAAGCCCCCCTTTGGGGCCCCTCCACTTT
CASSVESPPLGPLHF
>TRBD1|TRBJ1-1|.|TRBV6-1
TGTGCCAGCCCATGGGACAGTAACACTGAAGCTTTCTTT
CASPWDSNTEAFF
>.|TRBJ1-1|.|TRBV28
TGTGCCGCGGGGCAGGGCCACACTGAAGCTTTCTTT
CAAGQGHTEAFF
>.|TRBJ1-3|.|TRBV18
TGTGCCAGCTCACCGGGGAGGTCTGGAAACACCATATATTTT
CASSPGRSGNTIYF
>.|TRBJ1-2|few|TRBV6-5
TGTGCCAGCAGTTACGGGAGGGGCTACACCTTC
CASSYGRGYTF
>.|TRBJ1-1|.|TRBV5-1
TGCGCCAGCAGCTTGGAGGGGGGCCGGAACACTGAAGCTTTCTTT
CASSLEGGRNTEAFF
>.|TRBJ2-7|once|TRBV23-1
TGCGCCAGCAGTCAATCCCCAGCTACCTACGAGCAGTACTTC
CASSQSPATYEQYF
>.|TRBJ1-1|.|TRBV13
TGTGCCAGCAGCCTAACGACAGCAGTCATGAACACTGAAGCTTTCTTT
CASSLTTAVMNTEAFF
>TRBD1|TRBJ2-7|.|TRBV27
TGTGCCAGCAGTTTTCGGCAGGGGGAGCACGAGCAGTACTTC
CASSFRQGEHEQYF
>.|TRBJ2-1|.|TRBV9
TGTGCCAGCAGCGTATTGGGGGAATCCAATGAGCAGTTCTTC
CASSVLGESNEQFF
>.|TRBJ2-1|.|TRBV30
TGTGCCTGGGGGATTGTCGCTGAGCAGTTCTTC
CAWGIVAEQFF
>.|TRBJ1-5|few|TRBV2
TGTGCCAGCAGTGCTCGTAGCAATCAGCCCCAGCATTTT
CASSARSNQPQHF
>TRBD1|TRBJ1-5|few|TRBV10-3
TGTGCCATCAGCGACAGGGACAGTCAGCCCCAGCATTTT
CAISDRDSQPQHF